The subject of this entry is one TCR beta chain. Its specific antigen is unknown. Per-base qualities were not stored, and no clone one base away is much larger. The sample is drawn from a study of T cells in Graves' hyperthyroidism and ophthalmopathy (dated by TCRdb to between 2018 and 2020). Some background on the complete study: Peripheral blood samples were taken at initial diagnosis, before any treatment was given. A discovery cohort of about a hundred patients, approximately 45 with Graves' ophthalmopathy and roughly 59 with stable Graves' hyperthyroidism, was used to find distinguishing TCR V-J signatures. Prospective prediction of ophthalmopathy was tested in an independent validation cohort consisting of fewer than 20 hyperthyroidism patients and around 17 patients who later progressed to ophthalmopathy. For training and testing, the 100 or so patients in the discovery cohort were randomly divided in a 7:3 ratio. The study also compared thyroid tissue and blood T-cell repertoires from five or six Graves' hyperthyroidism patients. Following sampling, methimazole starting at 30 mg daily was given to hyperthyroidism patients, and high-dose intravenous methylprednisolone was given to ophthalmopathy patients. According to the paper, TCR Vbeta CDR3 sequencing was carried out on more than 120 peripheral blood samples, which came from over 40 ophthalmopathy, 70 to 80 hyperthyroidism and some 17 progressor patients. Study-wide findings and limitations: A 13 V-J signature model separated ophthalmopathy from stable hyperthyroidism, with approximately 87% sensitivity and 81% to 83% specificity in cross-validation and 80%/75% in testing. Sample size was not statistically predetermined, and investigators were not blinded to group allocation. Blood samples also contained most of the expanded thyroid clonotypes (frequency above 0.001), which suggests that blood repertoires may reflect thyroid immune responses. During validation, the model predicted progression to ophthalmopathy a median of about 5.9 months ahead of onset, with almost 71% sensitivity and about 75% specificity.

Amplification of TCR beta CDR3 regions was carried out from RNA transcripts. For the first round of RT-PCR on the TCR CDR3, the HTBI primer set was used together with the Qiagen OneStep RT-PCR kit. A second multiplex PCR round built the libraries, followed by size selection and purification. Libraries were sequenced paired-end with 100 bp reads on an Illumina HiSeq2000. Turning to the authors' computational methods: Raw data were processed with SOAPnuke, discarding reads with adapters, uncalled bases, mean Phred below 15, or no exact constant-primer or identifier match. COPE v1.2.5 was used to merge the high-quality paired reads, and each unique nucleotide sequence was defined as a clonotype. MiTCR v1.1 was used to align the clonotypes against IMGT TRBV, TRBD and TRBJ reference segments. The analysis included only V-J combinations with a frequency above 0.0001, which together covered approximately 99% of the repertoires. A TCS score was defined as the ratio between F50 (clonal expansion) and ExV (chaos), using BLOSUM62-based TCRdist between CDR3 peptides within each V-J. Welch's t-statistics and random forest reduced fewer than 550 V-J features to around 14, which were used in a naive Bayes classifier (R e1071). Thyroid-blood repertoire similarity was quantified with the Morisita-Horn index. TCRdb trimmed public reads at Q25 via fastp, called clones via MiXCR and kept in-frame beta chains. When rows share a CDR3 protein, they turn into one entry using the most common DNA and genes. The V and J calls and clone size are TCRdb's, not the authors'. Here the sample has hundreds of thousands of distinct CDR3 sequences; 35% to 40% occur a single time. Together, the top ten hold more than 7% of the sample.

Stable Graves' hyperthyroidism was defined as the absence of progression to ophthalmopathy over 18 months of follow-up. Hyperthyroidism patients were newly diagnosed, with disease duration under 2 months, and aged 18 to 65 years. Patients with uncontrolled infections, other autoimmune diseases, pregnancy or lactation were excluded. Diagnoses were established on the basis of clinical symptoms, serum thyroxine and TRAb, thyroid ultrasound, and orbital computed tomography. PBMCs were separated from approximately 10 ml of fresh peripheral blood using Ficoll-Paque density gradient centrifugation. Trizol reagent was used to extract total RNA, and RNA quality was then checked on an Agilent 2100 Bioanalyzer. Source material: blood. The sequence came from a man between 18 and 29 years old with Graves' hyperthyroidism.

The CDR3 reads CSARKREAPGLVYGYTF. The DNA sequence follows: TGCAGTGCTAGAAAGCGGGAGGCCCCAGGGTTAGTCTATGGCTACACCTTC. The rearranged segments are TRBV20-1 and TRBJ1-2, with a tentative D gene TRBD1 over 5 matching bases. Looking up the germline V gene (reference sequence) yields CDR1 DFQATT and CDR2 SNEGSKA. V was cut back by 2 bases and J by 4 bases, leaving a gap of 23 bases between them. Including the terminal cysteine and phenylalanine, the CDR3 comprises 17 residues. Only the CDR3 DNA is retained, 51 bases long and in frame from the first base.